The present T cell receptor beta chain was sequenced within a study of identical twins. Germline V lookup: CDR1 ENHRY, CDR2 SYGVKD. J lost 8 bases, V lost 6 bases, and 10 bases had no gene match. This CDR3 region has 15 residues. This clonotype has more than one count but fewer than ten. Its specificity is unknown. Overall study findings and caveats: There were fewer insertions in abundant cord blood beta clonotypes, but memory repertoires showed no such pattern.

MiXCR, applied by TCRdb to the 5' RACE reads, yields one record per CDR3 protein. The sample has 420,000 or so distinct CDR3 sequences, around a sixth seen once. The sequenced material came from naive T cells sorted from blood. The receptor comes from a man aged 50 to 59 in good health. V is TRBV10-3 and J is TRBJ2-1; TRBD1 agrees at 10 bases. The CDR3 sequence: CAIRSTGTGVDEQFF. In nucleotides, the CDR3 is TGTGCCATCAGGAGCACCGGGACAGGGGTCGATGAGCAGTTCTTC.